The 8 T cell receptor beta chains in this list originate from one sample, sequenced in a study of metastatic and nonmetastatic thyroid tumors. Not a single patient had been given any form of treatment at any point before undergoing thyroid surgery. TCRdb reanalyzed the PCR reads via MiXCR. This sample has about 17,000 clones, with 25% to 30% found just once. Source material: tumor tissue. Source of these receptors: a female donor with papillary thyroid cancer or a benign thyroid nodule (not recorded which). Some clones in this sample may be carry-over from other donors' samples.

The V call is TRBV6-1, the J call TRBJ2-3; 8 bases fit TRBD2. The V gene end was trimmed by 4 bases and the J gene end by 2 bases; junction bases not matched to a gene: 8. The CDR3 loop spans 16 amino acids. CDR1 and CDR2 from the germline V gene are MNHNS and SASEGT. The CDR3 bases are TGTGCCAGCAGTGCCTCCGGGACTAGACCCACAGATACGCAGTATTTT. This gives the protein CASSASGTRPTDTQYF.

At least ten counts were recorded for this clone. Possible read error: a much larger clone is one base away. The rearrangement uses TRBV20-1 and TRBJ1-2, with 8 bases aligning to TRBD1. With V trimmed by 8 bases and J by 0 bases, 8 bases remained unmatched. Germline lookup yields CDR1 DFQATT and CDR2 SNEGSKA (reference sequence). CDR3 length: 14 amino acids. CDR3 residues: CSTDQQGANYGYTF. The CDR3 DNA sequence: TGCAGTACAGACCAACAGGGGGCTAACTATGGCTACACCTTC.

A remark on this clone: Without the conserved terminal phenylalanine or tryptophan, this CDR3 likely stems from a read error. This chain links TRBV10-1 with TRBJ2-1; 8 bases agree with TRBD2. Germline V CDR1 and CDR2: WNHNN, SYGVQD (reference sequence). The CDR3 has 15 residues. With 5 bases clipped from V and 9 bases from J, the junction kept 12 bases outside the gene matches. This chain's CDR3 is CASSQITSGSSEQFL. The CDR3 DNA sequence: TGCGCCAGCAGTCAAATTACAAGCGGGAGTTCTGAGCAGTTCCTC.

The rearrangement uses TRBV30 and TRBJ2-3; tentatively, D is TRBD2 (6 bases). The CDR3 has 15 amino acids. Germline V gene lookup returns CDR1 GTSNPN and CDR2 SVGIG (reference sequence). The ends were cut back, 4 bases at V and 6 bases at J, with 20 bases in the middle. The CDR3, as DNA: TGTGCCTGGAACCTGTGGACTACCCCCGGGGATACGCAGTATTTT. Translating it yields CAWNLWTTPGDTQYF.

By sample share, this clone is medium-sized. CDR3 bases: TGTGCCAGCAGCCCGGGACAGGGAACGCCCCAGCATTTT. Translating gives CASSPGQGTPQHF. V usage is TRBV3-1 and J usage is TRBJ1-5, with 9 bases identical to TRBD1. The germline V gene has CDR1 LGHDT and CDR2 YNNKEL (reference sequence). The V gene end was trimmed by 4 bases and the J gene end by 9 bases; junction bases not matched to a gene: 4. The CDR3 is 13 residues long.

The sample holds a few counts of this clone. The junction differs from germline at one of its ends, possibly a read error. V and J are TRBV12-3 or TRBV12-4 and TRBJ2-3; D gene unclear. This CDR3 is 11 amino acids long. The CDR3 loop reads CASRQGYTQYF. The CDR3 DNA reads TGTGCCAGCAGACAAGGGTATACGCAGTATTTC.

The chain is built from TRBV6-1 and TRBJ2-7; D is ambiguous. Trimming left V 7 bases short and J 4 bases short, with 11 bases between. The germline V gene has CDR1 MNHNS and CDR2 SASEGT. CDR3 length: 12 residues. The CDR3 loop reads CASKGSSYEQYF. CDR3 nucleotide sequence: TGTGCCAGCAAAGGTAGTTCATACGAGCAGTACTTC.

The rearrangement uses TRBV5-1 and TRBJ2-1, with 9 bases fitting TRBD2. This CDR3 has 14 amino acids. Germline CDR1 reads SGHRS; CDR2 reads YFSETQ. Germline trimming cut 0 bases from V and 7 bases from J; bases unmatched to any gene: 2. The CDR3 loop reads CASSLDSGGNEQFF. The CDR3 DNA sequence: TGCGCCAGCAGCTTGGACAGCGGGGGGAATGAGCAGTTCTTC.